The text below deals with one T cell receptor beta chain. These data come from a study of CD8+ T cells in alopecia areata. At the level of the study: Treated patients were scored for severity by percent of scalp affected.

Treatment: oral pan-JAK inhibitor, 5-10 mg twice daily. Lesional scalp tissue (obtained by punch biopsy) and peripheral blood were collected from alopecia areata patients. Trimming took 3 bases from V and 4 from J, leaving 16 bases between them. Germline lookup yields CDR1 SGHRS and CDR2 YFSETQ. The CDR3 is made up of 15 amino acids. Extraction of RNA preceded its reverse transcription into cDNA, which served as the sequencing template. This table comes from immunoSEQ multiplex PCR, and its TCRdb copy is limited to in-frame clones, with some not included. This table holds 150,000 to 200,000 clones, roughly 60% found once.

This chain joins TRBV5-1 and TRBJ1-1, with D maybe TRBD1 (5 bases). This clonotype originated in a human donor with alopecia areata. This specimen was CD4+ T cells sorted from blood, taken at week 24, from a patient treated with tofacitinib. The CDR3 DNA sequence: TGCGCCAGCAGCTCTACGGGGGAACTAGGCACTGAAGCTTTCTTT. Amino acids: CASSSTGELGTEAFF. The full variable domain, rest sourced from reference TRBV5-1 and TRBJ1-1, is KAGVTQTPRYLIKTRGQQVTLSCSPISGHRSVSWYQQTPGQGLQFLFEYFSETQRNKGNFPGRFSGRQFSNSRSEMNVSTLELGDSALYLCASSSTGELGTEAFFGQGTRLTVV.